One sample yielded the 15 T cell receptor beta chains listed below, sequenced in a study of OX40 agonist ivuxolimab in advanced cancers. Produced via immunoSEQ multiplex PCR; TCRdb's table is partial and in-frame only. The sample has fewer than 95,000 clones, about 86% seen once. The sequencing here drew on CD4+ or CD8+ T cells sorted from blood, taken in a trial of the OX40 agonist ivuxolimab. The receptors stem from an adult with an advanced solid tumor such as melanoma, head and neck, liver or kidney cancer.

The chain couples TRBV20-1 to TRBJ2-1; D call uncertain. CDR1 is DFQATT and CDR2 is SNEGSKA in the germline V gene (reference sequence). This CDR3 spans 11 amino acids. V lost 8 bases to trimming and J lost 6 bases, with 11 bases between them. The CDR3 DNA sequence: TGCAGTCCTTTTTATCTCAATGAGCAGTTCTTC. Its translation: CSPFYLNEQFF.

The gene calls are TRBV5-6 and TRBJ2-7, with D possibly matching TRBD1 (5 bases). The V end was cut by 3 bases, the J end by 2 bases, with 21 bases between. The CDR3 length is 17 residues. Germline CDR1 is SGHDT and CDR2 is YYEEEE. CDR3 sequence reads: CASSSTLMTDQPYEQYV. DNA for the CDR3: TGTGCCAGCAGCTCCACGCTAATGACAGACCAACCCTACGAGCAGTACGTC.

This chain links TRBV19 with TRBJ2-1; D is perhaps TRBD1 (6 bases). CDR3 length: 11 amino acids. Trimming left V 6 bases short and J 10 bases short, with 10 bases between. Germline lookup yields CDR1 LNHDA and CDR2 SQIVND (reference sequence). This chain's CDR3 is CASSRGYEQFF. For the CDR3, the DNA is TGTGCCAGTAGCAGGGGTTACGAGCAGTTCTTC.

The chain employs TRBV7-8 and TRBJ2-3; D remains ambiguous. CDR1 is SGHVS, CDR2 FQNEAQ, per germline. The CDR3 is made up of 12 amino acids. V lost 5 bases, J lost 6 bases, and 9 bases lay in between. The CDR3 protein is CASSDIRDTQYF. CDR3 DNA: TGTGCCAGCAGCGATATACGGGATACGCAGTATTTT.

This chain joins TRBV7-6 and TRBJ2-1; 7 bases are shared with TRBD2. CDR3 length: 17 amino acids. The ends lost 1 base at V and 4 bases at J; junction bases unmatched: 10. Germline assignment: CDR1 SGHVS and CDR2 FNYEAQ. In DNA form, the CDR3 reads TGTGCCAGCAGCTTAGTCGGCCTAGCGGCATTATACAATGAGCAGTTCTTC. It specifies CASSLVGLAALYNEQFF.

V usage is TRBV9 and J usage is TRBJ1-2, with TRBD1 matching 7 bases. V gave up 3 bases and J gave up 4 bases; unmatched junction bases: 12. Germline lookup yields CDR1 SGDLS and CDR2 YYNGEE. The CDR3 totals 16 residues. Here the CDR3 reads CASSGGTGAFPYGYTF. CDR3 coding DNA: TGTGCCAGCAGCGGAGGTACAGGGGCTTTCCCCTATGGCTACACCTTC.

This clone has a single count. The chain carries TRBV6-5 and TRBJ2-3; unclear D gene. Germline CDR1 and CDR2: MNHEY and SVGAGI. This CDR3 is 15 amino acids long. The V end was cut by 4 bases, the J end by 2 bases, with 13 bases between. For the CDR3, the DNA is TGTGCCAGCAGTTTGTCGACTTCTTTCACAGATACGCAGTATTTT. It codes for CASSLSTSFTDTQYF.

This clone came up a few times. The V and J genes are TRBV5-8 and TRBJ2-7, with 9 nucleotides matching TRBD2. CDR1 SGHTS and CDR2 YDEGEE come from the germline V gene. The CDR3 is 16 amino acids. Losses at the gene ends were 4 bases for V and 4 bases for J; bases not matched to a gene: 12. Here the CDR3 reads CASSLRRTSDVYEQYF. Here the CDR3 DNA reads TGTGCCAGCAGCCTGCGACGGACTAGCGATGTGTACGAGCAGTACTTC. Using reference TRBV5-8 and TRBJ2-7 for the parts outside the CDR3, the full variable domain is EAGVTQSPTHLIKTRGQQATLRCSPISGHTSVYWYQQALGLGLQFLLWYDEGEERNRGNFPPRFSGRQFPNYSSELNVNALELEDSALYLCASSLRRTSDVYEQYFGPGTRLTVT.

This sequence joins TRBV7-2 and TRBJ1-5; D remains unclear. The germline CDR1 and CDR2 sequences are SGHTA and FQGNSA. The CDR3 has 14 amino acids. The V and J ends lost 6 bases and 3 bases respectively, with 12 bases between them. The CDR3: CASSSGRNNQPQHF. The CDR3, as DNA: TGTGCCAGCAGTTCCGGGCGGAACAATCAGCCCCAGCATTTT.

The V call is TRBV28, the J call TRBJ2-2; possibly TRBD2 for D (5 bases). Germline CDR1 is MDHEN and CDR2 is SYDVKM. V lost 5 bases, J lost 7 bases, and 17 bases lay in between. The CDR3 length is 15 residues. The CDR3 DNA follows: TGTGCCAGCAGTCTCTACTCTCGGGGTTACGGGGAGCTGTTTTTT. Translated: CASSLYSRGYGELFF.

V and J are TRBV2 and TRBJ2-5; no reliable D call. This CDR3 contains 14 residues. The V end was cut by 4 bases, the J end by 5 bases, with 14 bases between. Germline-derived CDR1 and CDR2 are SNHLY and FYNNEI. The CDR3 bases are TGTGCCAGCAGTGCCTTCAGGTTGGGGGAGACCCAGTACTTC. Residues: CASSAFRLGETQYF.

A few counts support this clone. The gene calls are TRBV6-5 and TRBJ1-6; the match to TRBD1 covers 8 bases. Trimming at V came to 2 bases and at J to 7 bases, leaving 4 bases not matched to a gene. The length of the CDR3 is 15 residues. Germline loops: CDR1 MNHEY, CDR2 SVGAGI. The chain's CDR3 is CASSYPTGENSPLHF. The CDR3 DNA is TGTGCCAGCAGTTACCCGACAGGGGAAAATTCACCCCTCCACTTT.

In DNA, the CDR3 is TGTGCCTCCTCACTAGCGGGATCGTCCTACGAGCAGTACTTC. Protein sequence: CASSLAGSSYEQYF. This chain links TRBV19 with TRBJ2-7; 10 bases fit TRBD2. The CDR3 contains 14 residues. The ends lost 11 bases at V and 1 base at J; junction bases unmatched: 8. From germline, CDR1 is LNHDA and CDR2 SQIVND (reference sequence).

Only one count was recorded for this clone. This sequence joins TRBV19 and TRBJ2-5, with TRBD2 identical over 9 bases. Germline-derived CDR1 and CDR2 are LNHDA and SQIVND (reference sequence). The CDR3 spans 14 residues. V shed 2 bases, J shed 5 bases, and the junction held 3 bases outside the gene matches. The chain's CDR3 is CASSIRTSVETQYF. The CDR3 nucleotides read TGTGCCAGTAGTATAAGGACTAGCGTGGAGACCCAGTACTTC. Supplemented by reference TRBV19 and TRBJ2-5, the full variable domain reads DGGITQSPKYLFRKEGQNVTLSCEQNLNHDAMYWYRQDPGQGLRLIYYSQIVNDFQKGDIAEGYSVSREKKESFPLTVTSAQKNPTAFYLCASSIRTSVETQYFGPGTRLLVL.

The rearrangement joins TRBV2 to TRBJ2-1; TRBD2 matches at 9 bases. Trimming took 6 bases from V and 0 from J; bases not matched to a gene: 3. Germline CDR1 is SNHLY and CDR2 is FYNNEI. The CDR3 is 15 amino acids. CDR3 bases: TGTGCCAGCAGGCGGGAGGGCCACTCCTACAATGAGCAGTTCTTC. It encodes CASRREGHSYNEQFF.